This record looks at one T cell receptor (beta chain) sequence and its context. This sample stems from a study of blood T cell repertoires in COVID-19. This table comes from immunoSEQ multiplex PCR, and its TCRdb copy is limited to in-frame clones, with some not included. The profile shows 100,000 to 150,000 clones, around 80% of them singletons. Germline CDR1 KGHDR, CDR2 SFDVKD. V lost 3 bases and J lost 8, with 18 bases in between. This CDR3 region has 15 residues. This TCR was sampled from a woman between 55 and 75 years old with acute or convalescent COVID-19. Sequenced input: peripheral blood. This chain joins TRBV24-1 and TRBJ1-2; TRBD1 might be the D (6 bases). The CDR3 reads CATSDSGSVRGGYTF. For the CDR3, the DNA is TGTGCCACCAGTGATAGCGGATCCGTCAGGGGCGGCTACACCTTC.